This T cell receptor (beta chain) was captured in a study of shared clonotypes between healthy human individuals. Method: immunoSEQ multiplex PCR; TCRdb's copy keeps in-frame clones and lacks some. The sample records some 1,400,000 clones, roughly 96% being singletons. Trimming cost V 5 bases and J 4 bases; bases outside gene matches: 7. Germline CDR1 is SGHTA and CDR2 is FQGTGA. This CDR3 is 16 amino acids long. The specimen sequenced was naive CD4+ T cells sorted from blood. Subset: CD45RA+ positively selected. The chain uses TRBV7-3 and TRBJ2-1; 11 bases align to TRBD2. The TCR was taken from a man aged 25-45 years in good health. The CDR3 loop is CASSPVAGGGYNEQFF. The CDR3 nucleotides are TGTGCCAGCAGCCCGGTAGCGGGAGGGGGGTACAATGAGCAGTTCTTC.